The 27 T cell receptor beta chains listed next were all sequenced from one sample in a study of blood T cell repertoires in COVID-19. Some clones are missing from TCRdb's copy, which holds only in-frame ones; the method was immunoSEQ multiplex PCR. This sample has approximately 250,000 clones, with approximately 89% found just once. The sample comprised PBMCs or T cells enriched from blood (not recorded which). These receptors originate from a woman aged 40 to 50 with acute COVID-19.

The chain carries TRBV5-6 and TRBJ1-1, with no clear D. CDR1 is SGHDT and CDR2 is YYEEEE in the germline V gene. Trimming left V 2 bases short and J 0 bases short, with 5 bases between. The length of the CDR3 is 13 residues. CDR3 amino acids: CASSLTVNTEAFF. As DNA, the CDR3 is TGTGCCAGCAGCTTAACAGTGAACACTGAAGCTTTCTTT.

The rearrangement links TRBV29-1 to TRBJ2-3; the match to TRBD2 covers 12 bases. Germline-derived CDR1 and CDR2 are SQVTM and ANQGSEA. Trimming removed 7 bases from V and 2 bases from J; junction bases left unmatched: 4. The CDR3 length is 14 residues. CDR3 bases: TGCAGCGCCGGACTAGCGGGGTCCACAGATACGCAGTATTTT. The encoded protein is CSAGLAGSTDTQYF.

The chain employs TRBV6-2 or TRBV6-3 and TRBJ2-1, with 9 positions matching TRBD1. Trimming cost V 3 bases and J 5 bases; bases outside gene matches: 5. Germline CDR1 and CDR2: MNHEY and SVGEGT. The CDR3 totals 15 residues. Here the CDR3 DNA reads TGTGCCAGCAGTTATCGGGACAGGGCTGACAATGAGCAGTTCTTC. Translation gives CASSYRDRADNEQFF.

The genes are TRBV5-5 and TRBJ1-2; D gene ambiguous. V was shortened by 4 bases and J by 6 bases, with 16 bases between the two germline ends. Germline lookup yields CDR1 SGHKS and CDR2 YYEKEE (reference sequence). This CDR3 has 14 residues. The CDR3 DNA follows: TGTGCCAGCAGCCCGGGTCCATTCCTCAATGGCTACACCTTC. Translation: CASSPGPFLNGYTF.

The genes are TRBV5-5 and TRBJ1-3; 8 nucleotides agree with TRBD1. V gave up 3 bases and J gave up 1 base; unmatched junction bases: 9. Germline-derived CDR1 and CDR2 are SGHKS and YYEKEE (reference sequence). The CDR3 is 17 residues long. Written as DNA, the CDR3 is TGTGCCAGCAGCTCCACAGGGGGAGCGGTGTCTGGAAACACCATATATTTT. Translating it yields CASSSTGGAVSGNTIYF.

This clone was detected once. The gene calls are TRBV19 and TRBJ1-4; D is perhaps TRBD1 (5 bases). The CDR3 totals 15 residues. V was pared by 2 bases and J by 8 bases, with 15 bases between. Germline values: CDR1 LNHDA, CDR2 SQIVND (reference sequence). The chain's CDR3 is CASSIPGQGKEKLFF. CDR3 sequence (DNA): TGTGCCAGTAGTATACCGGGCCAGGGAAAAGAAAAACTGTTTTTT.

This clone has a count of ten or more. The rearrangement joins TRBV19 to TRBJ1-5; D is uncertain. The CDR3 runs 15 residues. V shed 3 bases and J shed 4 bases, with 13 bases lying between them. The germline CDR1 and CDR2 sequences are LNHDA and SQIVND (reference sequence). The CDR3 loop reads CASSIFLETNQPQHF. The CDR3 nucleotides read TGTGCCAGTAGTATTTTTTTGGAGACTAATCAGCCCCAGCATTTT.

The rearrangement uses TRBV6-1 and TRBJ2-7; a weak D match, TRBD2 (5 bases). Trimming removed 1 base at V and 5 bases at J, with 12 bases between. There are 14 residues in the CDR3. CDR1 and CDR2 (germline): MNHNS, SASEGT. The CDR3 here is CASSEGGPSNEQYF. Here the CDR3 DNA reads TGTGCCAGCAGTGAAGGCGGGCCGAGCAACGAGCAGTACTTC.

The CDR3 loop is CATGSPGLADEQFF. The CDR3 DNA reads as TGTGCCACCGGTAGTCCGGGACTAGCAGATGAGCAGTTCTTC. The chain employs TRBV15 and TRBJ2-1; 9 bases line up with TRBD2. Per the germline V gene, CDR1 is LNHNV and CDR2 is YYDKDF (reference sequence). The CDR3 covers 14 residues. The trim removed 8 bases at V and 8 bases at J, leaving 10 bases unmatched.

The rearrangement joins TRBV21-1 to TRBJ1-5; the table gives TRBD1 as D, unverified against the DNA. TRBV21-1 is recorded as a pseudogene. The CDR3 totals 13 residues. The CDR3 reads CASSKLTGQPQHF. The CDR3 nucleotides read TGTGCCAGCAGCAAATTGACAGGACAGCCCCAGCATTTT.

The CDR3 sequence is CASSYAGTSGTYEQYF. In nucleotides, the CDR3 is TGTGCCAGCAGTTACGCAGGGACTAGCGGTACCTACGAGCAGTACTTC. V is TRBV6-5 and J is TRBJ2-7, with 11 nucleotides matching TRBD2. CDR1 is MNHEY and CDR2 is SVGAGI in the germline V gene. V was clipped by 2 bases and J by 2 bases; unmatched bases: 5. The CDR3 loop spans 16 amino acids.

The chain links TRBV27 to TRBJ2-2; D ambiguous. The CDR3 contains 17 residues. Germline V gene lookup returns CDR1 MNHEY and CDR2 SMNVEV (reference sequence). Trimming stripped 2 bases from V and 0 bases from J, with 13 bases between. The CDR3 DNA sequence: TGTGCCAGCAGTTTACAATCGGTCGCCGCGAACACCGGGGAGCTGTTTTTT. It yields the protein CASSLQSVAANTGELFF.

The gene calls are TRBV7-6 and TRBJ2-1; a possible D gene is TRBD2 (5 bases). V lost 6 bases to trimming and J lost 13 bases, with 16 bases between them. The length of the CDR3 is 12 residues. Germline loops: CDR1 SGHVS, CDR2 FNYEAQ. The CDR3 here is CASRPTEGSQFF. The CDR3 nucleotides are TGTGCCAGCAGACCGACCGAGGGTAGTCAGTTCTTC.

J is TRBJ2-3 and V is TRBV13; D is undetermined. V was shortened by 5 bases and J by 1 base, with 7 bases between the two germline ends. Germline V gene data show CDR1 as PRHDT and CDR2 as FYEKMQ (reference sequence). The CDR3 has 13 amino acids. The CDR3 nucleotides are TGTGCCAGCAGCGCGTATCGCACAGATACGCAGTATTTT. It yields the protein CASSAYRTDTQYF.

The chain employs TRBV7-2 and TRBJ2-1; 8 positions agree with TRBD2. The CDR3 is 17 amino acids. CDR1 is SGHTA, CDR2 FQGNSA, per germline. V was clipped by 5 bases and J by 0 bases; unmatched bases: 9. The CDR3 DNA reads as TGTGCCAGCAGCCCTGCGACTAGCGCAAGCTCCTACAATGAGCAGTTCTTC. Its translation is CASSPATSASSYNEQFF.

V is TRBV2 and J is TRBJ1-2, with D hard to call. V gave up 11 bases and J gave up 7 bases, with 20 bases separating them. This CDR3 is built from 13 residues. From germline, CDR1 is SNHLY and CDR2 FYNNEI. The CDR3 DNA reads TGTGCCTCTCAAGGGAGGGAGGTGGGTGGCTACACCTTC. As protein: CASQGREVGGYTF.

The CDR3 is CASSLRQAEPPTF. The CDR3 region has the DNA TGTGCCAGCAGCTTAAGGCAGGCAGAGCCCCCCACCTTC. The chain carries TRBV11-2 and TRBJ1-2; D is undetermined. Germline loops: CDR1 SGHAT, CDR2 FQNNGV. The CDR3 runs to 13 residues. V lost 2 bases and J 13 bases, leaving 17 bases between the germline ends.

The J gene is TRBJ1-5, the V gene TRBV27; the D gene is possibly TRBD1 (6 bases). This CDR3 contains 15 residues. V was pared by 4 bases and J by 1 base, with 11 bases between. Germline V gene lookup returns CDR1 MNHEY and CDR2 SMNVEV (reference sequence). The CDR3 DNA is TGTGCCAGCAGTTCCGGACAGAGAAGCAATCAGCCCCAGCATTTT. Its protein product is CASSSGQRSNQPQHF.

The CDR3 protein is CAGLAGGGDEQFF. The DNA of the CDR3 is TGTGCCGGCCTAGCGGGGGGAGGGGATGAGCAGTTCTTC. The V gene is TRBV30, the J gene TRBJ2-1, with TRBD2 matching over 11 bases. The CDR3 contains 13 residues. Unmatched junction bases numbered 8, after V lost 8 bases and J lost 8 bases. The germline V gene has CDR1 GTSNPN and CDR2 SVGIG (reference sequence).

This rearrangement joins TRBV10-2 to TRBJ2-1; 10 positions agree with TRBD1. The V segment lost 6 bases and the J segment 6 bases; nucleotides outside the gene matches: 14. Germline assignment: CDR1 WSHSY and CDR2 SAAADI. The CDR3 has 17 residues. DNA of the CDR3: TGCGCCAGCAGCCCCGACAGGGGGCTCGGACGGGGCAATGAGCAGTTCTTC. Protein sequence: CASSPDRGLGRGNEQFF.

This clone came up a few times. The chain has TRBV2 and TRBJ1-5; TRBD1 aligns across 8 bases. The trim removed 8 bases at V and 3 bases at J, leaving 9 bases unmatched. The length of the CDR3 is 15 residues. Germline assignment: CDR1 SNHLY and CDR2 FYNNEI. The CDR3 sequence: CASGETGVNNQPQHF. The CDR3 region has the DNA TGTGCCAGCGGCGAGACAGGGGTTAACAATCAGCCCCAGCATTTT.

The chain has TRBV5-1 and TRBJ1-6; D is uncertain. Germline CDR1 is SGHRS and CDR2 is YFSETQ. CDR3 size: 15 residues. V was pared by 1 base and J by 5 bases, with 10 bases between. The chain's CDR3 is CASSLFQSDNSPLHF. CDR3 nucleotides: TGCGCCAGCAGCTTGTTCCAGTCCGATAATTCACCCCTCCACTTT.

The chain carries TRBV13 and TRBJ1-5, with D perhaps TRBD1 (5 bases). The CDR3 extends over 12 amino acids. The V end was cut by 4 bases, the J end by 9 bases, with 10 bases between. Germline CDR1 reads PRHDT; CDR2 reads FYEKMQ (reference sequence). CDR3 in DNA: TGTGCCAGCAGCTCGGGGGACGGGCCCCAGCATTTT. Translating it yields CASSSGDGPQHF.

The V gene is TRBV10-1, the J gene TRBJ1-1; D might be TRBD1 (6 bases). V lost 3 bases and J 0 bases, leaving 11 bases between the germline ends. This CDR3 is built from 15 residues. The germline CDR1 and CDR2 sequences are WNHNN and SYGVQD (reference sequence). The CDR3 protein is CASSETRGLNTEAFF. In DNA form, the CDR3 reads TGCGCCAGCAGTGAAACCAGGGGCCTGAACACTGAAGCTTTCTTT.

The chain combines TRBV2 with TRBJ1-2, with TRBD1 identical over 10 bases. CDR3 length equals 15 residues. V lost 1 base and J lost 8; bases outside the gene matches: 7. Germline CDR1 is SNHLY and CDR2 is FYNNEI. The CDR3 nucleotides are TGTGCCAGCAGTGAAGAGGGGACAGGGGTAGGAGGCTACACCTTC. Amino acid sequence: CASSEEGTGVGGYTF.

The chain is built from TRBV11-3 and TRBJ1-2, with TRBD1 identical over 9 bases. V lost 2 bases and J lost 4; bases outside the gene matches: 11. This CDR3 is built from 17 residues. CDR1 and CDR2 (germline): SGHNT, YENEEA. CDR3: CASSLFGADRGLYGYTF. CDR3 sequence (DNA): TGTGCCAGCAGCTTATTCGGGGCGGACAGGGGACTCTATGGCTACACCTTC.

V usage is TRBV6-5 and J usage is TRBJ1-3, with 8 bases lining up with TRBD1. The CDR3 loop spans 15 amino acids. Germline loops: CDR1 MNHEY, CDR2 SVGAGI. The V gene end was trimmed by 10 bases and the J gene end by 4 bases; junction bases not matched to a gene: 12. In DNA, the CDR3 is TGTGCCATCTCGTCCAGGGGGCCGGCGGGAAACACCATATATTTT. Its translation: CAISSRGPAGNTIYF.